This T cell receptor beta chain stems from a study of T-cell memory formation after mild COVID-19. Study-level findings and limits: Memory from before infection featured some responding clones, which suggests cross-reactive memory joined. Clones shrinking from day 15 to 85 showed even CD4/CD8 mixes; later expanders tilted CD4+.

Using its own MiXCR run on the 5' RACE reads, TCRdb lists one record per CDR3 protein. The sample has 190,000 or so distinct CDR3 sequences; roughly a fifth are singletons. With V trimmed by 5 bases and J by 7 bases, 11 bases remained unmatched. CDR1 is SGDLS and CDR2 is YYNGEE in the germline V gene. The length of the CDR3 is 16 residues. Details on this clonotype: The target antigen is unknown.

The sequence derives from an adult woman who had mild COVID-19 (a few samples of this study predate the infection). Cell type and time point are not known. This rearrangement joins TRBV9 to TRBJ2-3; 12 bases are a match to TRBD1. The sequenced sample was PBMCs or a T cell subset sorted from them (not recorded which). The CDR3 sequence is CASRGEGTGGWNTQYF. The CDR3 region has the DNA TGTGCCAGCAGGGGAGAAGGGACAGGGGGCTGGAATACGCAGTATTTT.